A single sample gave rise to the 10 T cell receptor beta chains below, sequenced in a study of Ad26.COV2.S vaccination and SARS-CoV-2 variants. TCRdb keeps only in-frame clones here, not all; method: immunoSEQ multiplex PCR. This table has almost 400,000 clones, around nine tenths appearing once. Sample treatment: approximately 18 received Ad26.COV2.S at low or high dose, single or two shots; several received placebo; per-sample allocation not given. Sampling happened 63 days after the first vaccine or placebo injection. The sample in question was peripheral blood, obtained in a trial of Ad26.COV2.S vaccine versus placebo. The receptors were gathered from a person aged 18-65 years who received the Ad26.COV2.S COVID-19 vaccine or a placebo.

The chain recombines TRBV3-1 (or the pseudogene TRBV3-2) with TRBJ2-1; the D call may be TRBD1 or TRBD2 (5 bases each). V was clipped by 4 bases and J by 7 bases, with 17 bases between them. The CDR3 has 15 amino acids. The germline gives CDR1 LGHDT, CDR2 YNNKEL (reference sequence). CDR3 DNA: TGTGCCAGCAGCCGAGAGGGGAATATAGGAAATGAGCAGTTCTTC. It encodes CASSREGNIGNEQFF.

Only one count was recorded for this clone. The CDR3 coding sequence is TGCAGCGCGGGCGTGAGGGGCAGGTTTGATGAGCAGTTCTTC. The encoded protein is CSAGVRGRFDEQFF. The chain recombines TRBV29-1 with TRBJ2-1; D assignment may be TRBD1 or TRBD2 (5 bases each). Germline CDR1 is SQVTM and CDR2 is ANQGSEA. The V end was cut by 7 bases, the J end by 8 bases, with 21 bases between. There are 14 residues in the CDR3.

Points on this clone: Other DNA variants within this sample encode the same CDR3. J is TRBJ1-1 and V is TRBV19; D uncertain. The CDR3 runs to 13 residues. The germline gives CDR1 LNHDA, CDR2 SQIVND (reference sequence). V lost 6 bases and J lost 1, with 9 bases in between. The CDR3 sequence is CASSPSGNTEAFF. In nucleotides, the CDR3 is TGTGCCAGTAGCCCATCTGGGAACACTGAAGCTTTCTTT.

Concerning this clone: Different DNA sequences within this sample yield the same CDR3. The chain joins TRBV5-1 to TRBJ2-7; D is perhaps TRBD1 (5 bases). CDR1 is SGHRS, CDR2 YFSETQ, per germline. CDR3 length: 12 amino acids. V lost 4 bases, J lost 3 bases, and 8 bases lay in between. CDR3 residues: CASSPDSYEQYF. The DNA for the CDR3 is TGCGCCAGCAGCCCCGACAGCTACGAGCAGTACTTC.

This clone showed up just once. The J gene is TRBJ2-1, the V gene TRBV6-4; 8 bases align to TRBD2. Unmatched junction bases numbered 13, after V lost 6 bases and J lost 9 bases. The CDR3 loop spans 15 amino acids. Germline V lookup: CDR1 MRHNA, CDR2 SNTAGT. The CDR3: CASSLTREGLSEQFF. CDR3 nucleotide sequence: TGTGCCAGCAGCCTCACACGGGAGGGCCTCAGTGAGCAGTTCTTC.

CDR3 amino acids: CSVVVGLVGGQNEQFF. CDR3 bases: TGCAGCGTTGTTGTAGGACTAGTCGGCGGTCAGAATGAGCAGTTCTTC. The chain couples TRBV29-1 to TRBJ2-1; 7 bases match TRBD2. The J segment lost 7 bases and the V segment lost 4 bases, leaving 16 bases of the junction unmatched. The CDR3 has 16 amino acids. Germline loops: CDR1 SQVTM, CDR2 ANQGSEA.

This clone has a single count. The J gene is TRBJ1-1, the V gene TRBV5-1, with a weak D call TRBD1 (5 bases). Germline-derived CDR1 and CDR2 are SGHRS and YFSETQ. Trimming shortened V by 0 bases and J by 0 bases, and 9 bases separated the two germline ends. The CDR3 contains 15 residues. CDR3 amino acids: CASSLAGQMNTEAFF. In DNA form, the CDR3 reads TGCGCCAGCAGCTTGGCCGGACAAATGAACACTGAAGCTTTCTTT.

CDR3 amino acids: CASSLEWTPQLGQFF. CDR3 coding DNA: TGTGCCAGCAGCTTAGAGTGGACTCCCCAATTGGGACAGTTCTTC. The V and J genes are TRBV11-3 and TRBJ2-1, with D possibly TRBD2 on 5 matching bases. CDR3 length equals 15 residues. From germline, CDR1 is SGHNT and CDR2 YENEEA. The V end lost 0 bases, the J end lost 13 bases, and 19 bases lay between the germline ends.

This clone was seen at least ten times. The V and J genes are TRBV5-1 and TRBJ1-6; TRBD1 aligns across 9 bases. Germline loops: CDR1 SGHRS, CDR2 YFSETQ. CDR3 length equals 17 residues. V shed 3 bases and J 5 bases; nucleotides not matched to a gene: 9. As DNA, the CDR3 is TGCGCCAGCAGCTCGGGACAGGGTATTGGGAATAATTCACCCCTCCACTTT. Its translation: CASSSGQGIGNNSPLHF.

CDR3 sequence: CASSLSRLAHPFF. In nucleotides, the CDR3 is TGTGCCAGCAGCTTGTCCAGACTAGCACATCCGTTCTTC. V and J are TRBV5-6 and TRBJ2-1; 7 bases are shared with TRBD2. Per germline, CDR1 SGHDT and CDR2 YYEEEE. J lost 15 bases, V lost 1 base, and 10 bases had no gene match. CDR3 length: 13 amino acids.